This is a list of T cell receptor beta chains from one sample in a study of T cells in Graves' hyperthyroidism and ophthalmopathy. From the multiplex PCR reads, TCRdb called clonotypes with MiXCR, one entry per CDR3 protein. The repertoire holds about 560,000 distinct CDR3 sequences, around 15% seen once, with 15% to 20% in the top ten. The sequencing sample was made of blood. The source of these receptors is a woman younger than 35 with Graves' hyperthyroidism. CDR3s include the opening cysteine and the closing phenylalanine or tryptophan. Each record gives: clone size, D gene, V gene, J gene, CDR3 DNA, CDR3 protein. The D gene is left open where the match is weak. Clone size is given for some rows only: seen once, a few or many times, or a class if the clone is expanded.

clone_size: many; d_call: .; v_call: TRBV5-1; j_call: TRBJ1-6; cdr3_nt: TGCGCCAGCAGCTTGGTGGGACCGAGCCTTTCACCCCTCCACTTT; cdr3_aa: CASSLVGPSLSPLHF
clone_size: .; d_call: .; v_call: TRBV10-2; j_call: TRBJ2-5; cdr3_nt: TGCGCCAGCAGACTTCTTCGGGACTCCGGGCATGAGGCCAAAGAGACCCAGTACTTC; cdr3_aa: CASRLLRDSGHEAKETQYF
clone_size: many; d_call: TRBD2; v_call: TRBV7-3; j_call: TRBJ2-5; cdr3_nt: TGTGCCAGCAGCTTATTTGGCCCTAGCGGGGATCAGACCCAGTACTTC; cdr3_aa: CASSLFGPSGDQTQYF
clone_size: .; d_call: TRBD2; v_call: TRBV6-1; j_call: TRBJ2-1; cdr3_nt: TGTGCCAGCAGTACGCCGGGACTAGCGTTTGTAGATGAGCAGTTCTTC; cdr3_aa: CASSTPGLAFVDEQFF
clone_size: .; d_call: TRBD2; v_call: TRBV7-6; j_call: TRBJ2-5; cdr3_nt: TGTGCCAGCAGTACCGGCGGGGGGACCGAGACCCAGTACTTC; cdr3_aa: CASSTGGGTETQYF
clone_size: .; d_call: TRBD1; v_call: TRBV13; j_call: TRBJ2-3; cdr3_nt: TGTGCCAGCAGCTTCCTATCCACAGGGGGCACAGATACGCAGTATTTT; cdr3_aa: CASSFLSTGGTDTQYF
clone_size: many; d_call: TRBD1; v_call: TRBV7-2; j_call: TRBJ2-2; cdr3_nt: TGTGCCAGCAGCTACGGGACAGGGGCCACCGGGGAGCTGTTTTTT; cdr3_aa: CASSYGTGATGELFF
clone_size: .; d_call: TRBD1; v_call: TRBV4-2; j_call: TRBJ2-7; cdr3_nt: TGTGCCAGCAGCCAAGCTCAAGGGACAGGCTACGAGCAGTACTTC; cdr3_aa: CASSQAQGTGYEQYF
clone_size: many; d_call: .; v_call: TRBV7-2; j_call: TRBJ2-5; cdr3_nt: TGTGCCAGCAGCTTAAGGGGTGTGGAGACCCAGTACTTC; cdr3_aa: CASSLRGVETQYF
clone_size: many; d_call: .; v_call: TRBV12-3/TRBV12-4; j_call: TRBJ1-1; cdr3_nt: TGTGCCAGCAGGGCGGGGGGGTCCCCGGCTTTCTTT; cdr3_aa: CASRAGGSPAFF
clone_size: .; d_call: .; v_call: TRBV12-3/TRBV12-4; j_call: TRBJ2-4; cdr3_nt: TGTGCCGTCGGAGGCAAAAACATTCAGTACTTC; cdr3_aa: CAVGGKNIQYF
clone_size: many; d_call: .; v_call: TRBV9; j_call: TRBJ1-1; cdr3_nt: TGTGCCAGCAGCGGACCGGACGCACGTTCAGAAGCTTTCTTT; cdr3_aa: CASSGPDARSEAFF
clone_size: .; d_call: TRBD1; v_call: TRBV19; j_call: TRBJ1-2; cdr3_nt: TGTGCCAGTAGATTTGACAGGGTCGACTATGGCTACACCTTC; cdr3_aa: CASRFDRVDYGYTF
clone_size: .; d_call: .; v_call: TRBV4-3; j_call: TRBJ2-7; cdr3_nt: TGCGCCAGCAGCCAAGATGTTATCTTTCACGGGGTTGGATCCTACGAGCAGTACTTC; cdr3_aa: CASSQDVIFHGVGSYEQYF
clone_size: many; d_call: TRBD1; v_call: TRBV12-3/TRBV12-4; j_call: TRBJ1-1; cdr3_nt: TGTGCCAGCAGTTTAAGGGACAGGGGGCCCGCTGAAGCTTTCTTT; cdr3_aa: CASSLRDRGPAEAFF